This T cell receptor beta chain was recovered during a study of cytomegalovirus exposure and HLA in healthy donors listed by TCRdb under 2017. Regarding the research as a whole: According to a later analysis, one platform produced both the roughly 110 validation repertoires and the 720 or so repertoires of the first cohort. The study aimed to test whether signatures of past pathogen exposure could be identified by cataloging public T cell receptors. In addition to the first cohort of around 670 subjects, a separate validation cohort of 120 different subjects was used. The study combined high-throughput TCR immunosequencing, statistical association of individual TCRs with disease status, and machine learning to predict cytomegalovirus infection status. Overall study results and their limits: The classifier was reported to diagnose cytomegalovirus status with high specificity and sensitivity in both the original and validation cohorts. Most TCR sequences were observed very rarely across donors, whereas some public TCRs were present in many individuals. It was suggested by the authors that the approach could potentially be generalized to other disease states and immunological phenotypes. In vitro tests confirmed that three of the cytomegalovirus-associated TCR beta chains recognize cytomegalovirus antigens. Of the cluster scores, roughly 95% were above 0 in a later analysis, which found that TCRs clustered in the first cohort also tended to co-occur in the 90 to 150 validation repertoires. The study listed over 150 TCR beta chains as associated with cytomegalovirus. A later analysis had no HLA typing for the validation cohort, so co-occurrence there was scored across all 130 or so repertoires.

The library was built by means of the immunoSEQ multiplex PCR assay. In the source study's methods: To diagnose cytomegalovirus status from the catalog of TCR beta chain sequences, a statistical classification framework was built. The table comes from immuneACCESS by way of TCRdb, which keeps in-frame sequences with V and J called. Part of the clones is missing from these tables; in studies checked, under half for an unresolved V gene and the rest for unknown reasons. For V, J and clone size, that table is used; D and trimming come from the DNA. The sample contains under 150,000 clones, around 87% of them found a single time. The ten largest clones capture around 10% of the sample. In the germline V gene, CDR1 corresponds to LGHNA and CDR2 to YNFKEQ. Unmatched junction bases come to 7, with V trimmed by 2 bases and J by 0 bases. Including the terminal cysteine and phenylalanine, the CDR3 comprises 17 residues. Only the CDR3 region is kept as DNA, spanning 51 bases read in frame from base 1.

Separate from the roughly 700-subject first cohort, the validation cohort of about 120 subjects was the group to which the donors belonged. Of note for this clone: The specificity of this receptor is unknown. There are no base qualities to consult, and no much larger clone falls within one base.

Rearrangement joined TRBV4-2 to TRBJ2-1, and TRBD1 aligns with 7 junction nucleotides. The sequence was collected from a man between 18 and 35 years old in good health and CMV-seropositive. The sequenced sample consisted of PBMCs. The bases read TGTGCCAGCAGCCAAATTAACAGGGGTAGCTCCTACAATGAGCAGTTCTTC. This gives the protein CASSQINRGSSYNEQFF.